This T cell receptor (beta chain) was obtained from a study of blood T cells in healthy people across ages. Study results and caveats: Whereas aged donors had fewer naive CD4+ cells, long-lived donors had more of them and higher diversity.

The sample holds a few counts of this clonotype. Antigen: not known. A second PCR of about 7 to 12 cycles used a sample-barcoded 5' primer and a J-beta primer mix. Every single cDNA molecule received a tag from a template-switch adaptor with 12 random nucleotides. TCRdb ran MiXCR on the 5' RACE reads and lists one entry per CDR3 protein. There are about a million distinct CDR3 sequences in the sample; roughly 48% occur only once, and around 15% lies in the top ten. Every sample had a minimum of 6 million PBMCs isolated. Germline V gene data show CDR1 as DFQATT and CDR2 as SNEGSKA (reference sequence). V dropped 3 bases and J dropped 6; count of bases not matched to a gene: 5. The CDR3 consists of 14 residues.

V gene TRBV20-1 combines with J gene TRBJ2-1; 10 bases align to TRBD1. Specimen: blood. The receptor was derived from a man in his thirties or forties in good health. CDR3 region: CSASRDRGFNEQFF. CDR3 DNA: TGCAGTGCTAGCCGGGACAGGGGTTTCAATGAGCAGTTCTTC.